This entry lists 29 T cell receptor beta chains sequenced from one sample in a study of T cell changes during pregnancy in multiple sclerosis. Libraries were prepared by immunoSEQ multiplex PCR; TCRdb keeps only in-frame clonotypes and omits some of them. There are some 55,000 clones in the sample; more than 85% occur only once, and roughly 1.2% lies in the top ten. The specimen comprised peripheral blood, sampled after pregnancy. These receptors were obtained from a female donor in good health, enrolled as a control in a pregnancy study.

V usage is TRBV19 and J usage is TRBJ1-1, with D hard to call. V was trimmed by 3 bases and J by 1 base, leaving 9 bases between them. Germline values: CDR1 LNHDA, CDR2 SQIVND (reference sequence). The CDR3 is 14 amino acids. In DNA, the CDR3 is TGTGCCAGTAGTATTATTGGCCGGAACACTGAAGCTTTCTTT. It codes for CASSIIGRNTEAFF.

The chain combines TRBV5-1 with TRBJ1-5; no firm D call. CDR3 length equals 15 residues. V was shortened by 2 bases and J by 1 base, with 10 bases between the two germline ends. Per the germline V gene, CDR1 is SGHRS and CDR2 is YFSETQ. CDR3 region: CASSLSSGSNQPQHF. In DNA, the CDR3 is TGCGCCAGCAGCTTATCTAGTGGGAGCAATCAGCCCCAGCATTTT. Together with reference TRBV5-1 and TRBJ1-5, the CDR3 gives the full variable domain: KAGVTQTPRYLIKTRGQQVTLSCSPISGHRSVSWYQQTPGQGLQFLFEYFSETQRNKGNFPGRFSGRQFSNSRSEMNVSTLELGDSALYLCASSLSSGSNQPQHFGDGTRLSIL.

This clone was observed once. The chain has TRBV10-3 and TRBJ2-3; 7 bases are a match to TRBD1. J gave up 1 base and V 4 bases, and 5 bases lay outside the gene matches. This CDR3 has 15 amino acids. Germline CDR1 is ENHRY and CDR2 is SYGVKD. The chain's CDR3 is CAISAGQGGTDTQYF. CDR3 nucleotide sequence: TGTGCCATCAGTGCGGGCCAGGGGGGCACAGATACGCAGTATTTT.

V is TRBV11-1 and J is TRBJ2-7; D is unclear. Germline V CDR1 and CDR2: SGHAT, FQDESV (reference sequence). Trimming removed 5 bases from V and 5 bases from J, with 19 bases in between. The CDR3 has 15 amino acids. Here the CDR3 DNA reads TGTGCCAGCAGCCAATGGCCCCAGAGGCTCCACGAGCAGTACTTC. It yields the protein CASSQWPQRLHEQYF.

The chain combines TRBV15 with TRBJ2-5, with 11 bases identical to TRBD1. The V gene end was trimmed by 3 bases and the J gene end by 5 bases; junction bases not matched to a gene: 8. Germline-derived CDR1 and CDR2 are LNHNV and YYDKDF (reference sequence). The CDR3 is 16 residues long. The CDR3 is CATSRRTGTGGETQYF. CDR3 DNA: TGTGCCACCAGCAGGAGAACCGGGACAGGGGGGGAGACCCAGTACTTC.

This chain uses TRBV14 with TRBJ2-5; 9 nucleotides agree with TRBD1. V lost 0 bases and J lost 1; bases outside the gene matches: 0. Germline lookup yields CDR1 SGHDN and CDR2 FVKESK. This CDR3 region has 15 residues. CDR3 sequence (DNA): TGTGCCAGCAGCCAAGAGGGACAGGGCCAAGAGACCCAGTACTTC. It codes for CASSQEGQGQETQYF.

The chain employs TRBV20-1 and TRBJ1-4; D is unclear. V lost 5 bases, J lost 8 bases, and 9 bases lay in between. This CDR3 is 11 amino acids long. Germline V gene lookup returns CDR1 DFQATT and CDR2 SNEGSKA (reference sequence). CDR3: CSARPREKLFF. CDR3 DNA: TGCAGTGCTCGTCCTCGGGAAAAACTGTTTTTT.

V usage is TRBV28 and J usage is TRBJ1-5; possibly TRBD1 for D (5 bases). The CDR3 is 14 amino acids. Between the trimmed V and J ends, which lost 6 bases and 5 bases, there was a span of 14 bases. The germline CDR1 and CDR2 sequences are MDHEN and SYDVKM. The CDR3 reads CASSPPDTYQPQHF. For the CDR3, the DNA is TGTGCCAGCAGCCCCCCGGACACATATCAGCCCCAGCATTTT.

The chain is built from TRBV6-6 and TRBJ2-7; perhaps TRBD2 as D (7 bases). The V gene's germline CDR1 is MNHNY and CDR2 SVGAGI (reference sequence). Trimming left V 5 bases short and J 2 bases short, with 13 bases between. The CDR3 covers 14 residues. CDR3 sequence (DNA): TGTGCCAGCAGTGCACGAGGGGGGGCCTACGAGCAGTACTTC. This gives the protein CASSARGGAYEQYF.

DNA of the CDR3: TGTGCCAGCAGTCCCCCGGGACAGGGGTACGAGCAGTACTTC. Encoded protein: CASSPPGQGYEQYF. The chain links TRBV7-8 to TRBJ2-7, with 10 bases fitting TRBD1. The CDR3 sequence is 14 residues long. Germline lookup yields CDR1 SGHVS and CDR2 FQNEAQ. Trimming at V came to 6 bases and at J to 4 bases, leaving 6 bases not matched to a gene.

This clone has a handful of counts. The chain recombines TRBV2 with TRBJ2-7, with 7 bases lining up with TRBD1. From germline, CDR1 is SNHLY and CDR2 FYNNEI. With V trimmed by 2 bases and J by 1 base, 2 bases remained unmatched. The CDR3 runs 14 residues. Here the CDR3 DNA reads TGTGCCAGCAGTGAACAGGGGGAATCCTACGAGCAGTACTTC. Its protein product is CASSEQGESYEQYF. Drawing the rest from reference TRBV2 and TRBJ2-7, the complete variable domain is EPEVTQTPSHQVTQMGQEVILRCVPISNHLYFYWYRQILGQKVEFLVSFYNNEISEKSEIFDDQFSVERPDGSNFTLKIRSTKLEDSAMYFCASSEQGESYEQYFGPGTRLTVT.

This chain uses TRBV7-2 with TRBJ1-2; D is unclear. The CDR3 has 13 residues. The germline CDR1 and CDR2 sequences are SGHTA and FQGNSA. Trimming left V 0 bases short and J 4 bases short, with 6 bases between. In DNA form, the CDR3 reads TGTGCCAGCAGCTTAGCTGGACTCTATGGCTACACCTTC. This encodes CASSLAGLYGYTF.

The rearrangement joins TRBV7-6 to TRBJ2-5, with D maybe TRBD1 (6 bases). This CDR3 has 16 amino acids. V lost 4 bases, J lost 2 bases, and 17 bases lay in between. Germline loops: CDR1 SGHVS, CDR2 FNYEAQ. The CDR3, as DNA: TGTGCCAGCAGCTGGGGGCTAGCAGCAACTCAAGAGACCCAGTACTTC. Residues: CASSWGLAATQETQYF.

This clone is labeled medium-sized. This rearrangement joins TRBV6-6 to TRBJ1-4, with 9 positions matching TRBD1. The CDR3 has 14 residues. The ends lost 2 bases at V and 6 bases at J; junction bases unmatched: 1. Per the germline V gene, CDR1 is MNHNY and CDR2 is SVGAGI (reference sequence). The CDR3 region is CASSYGTGYEKLFF. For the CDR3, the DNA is TGTGCCAGCAGTTACGGGACAGGGTATGAAAAACTGTTTTTT.

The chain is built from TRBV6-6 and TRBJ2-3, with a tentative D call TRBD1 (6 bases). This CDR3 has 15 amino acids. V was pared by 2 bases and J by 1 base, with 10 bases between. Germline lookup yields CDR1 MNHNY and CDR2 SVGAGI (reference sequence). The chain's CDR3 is CASSYGGGGTDTQYF. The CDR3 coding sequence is TGTGCCAGCAGTTACGGGGGCGGTGGCACAGATACGCAGTATTTT.

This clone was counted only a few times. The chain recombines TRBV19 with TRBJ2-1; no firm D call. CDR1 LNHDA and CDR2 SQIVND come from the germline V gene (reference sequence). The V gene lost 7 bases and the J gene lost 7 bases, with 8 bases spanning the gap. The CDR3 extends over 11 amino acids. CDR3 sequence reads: CASTLRNEQFF. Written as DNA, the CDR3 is TGTGCCAGTACCCTGAGGAATGAGCAGTTCTTC.

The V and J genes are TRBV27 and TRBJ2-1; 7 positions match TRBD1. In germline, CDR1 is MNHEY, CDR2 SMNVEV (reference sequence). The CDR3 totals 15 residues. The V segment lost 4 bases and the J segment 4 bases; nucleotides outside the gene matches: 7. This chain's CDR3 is CASSSRGSPYNEQFF. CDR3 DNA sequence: TGTGCCAGCAGTTCCAGGGGGAGTCCATACAATGAGCAGTTCTTC.

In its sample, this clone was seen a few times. The CDR3 DNA sequence: TGTGCCAGCATTTCTAGACCAGCGGGAGACAATGAGCAGTTCTTC. Translation gives CASISRPAGDNEQFF. The chain has TRBV21-1 and TRBJ2-1; the table's D call, TRBD2, was not checked against the DNA. TRBV21-1 is given as a pseudogene. This CDR3 spans 15 amino acids.

CDR3 in amino acids: CASSLRQGPTEAFF. The DNA for the CDR3 is TGCGCCAGCAGCTTGAGGCAGGGGCCCACTGAAGCTTTCTTT. The chain combines TRBV5-1 with TRBJ1-1, with D perhaps matching TRBD1 (6 bases). Trimming removed 1 base from V and 4 bases from J, with 11 bases in between. Germline V lookup: CDR1 SGHRS, CDR2 YFSETQ. The CDR3 runs 14 residues.

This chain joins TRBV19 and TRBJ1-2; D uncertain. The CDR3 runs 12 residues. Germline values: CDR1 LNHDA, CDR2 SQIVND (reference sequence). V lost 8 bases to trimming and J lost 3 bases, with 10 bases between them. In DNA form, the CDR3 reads TGTGCCAGTTTTTACAGTTACTATGGCTACACCTTC. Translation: CASFYSYYGYTF. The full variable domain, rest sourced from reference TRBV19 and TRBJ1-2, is DGGITQSPKYLFRKEGQNVTLSCEQNLNHDAMYWYRQDPGQGLRLIYYSQIVNDFQKGDIAEGYSVSREKKESFPLTVTSAQKNPTAFYLCASFYSYYGYTFGSGTRLTVV.

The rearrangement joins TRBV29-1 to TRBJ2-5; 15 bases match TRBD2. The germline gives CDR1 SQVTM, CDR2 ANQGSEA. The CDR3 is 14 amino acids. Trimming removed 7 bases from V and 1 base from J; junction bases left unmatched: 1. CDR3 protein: CSGGLAGGQETQYF. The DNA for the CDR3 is TGCAGCGGGGGACTAGCGGGGGGCCAAGAGACCCAGTACTTC.

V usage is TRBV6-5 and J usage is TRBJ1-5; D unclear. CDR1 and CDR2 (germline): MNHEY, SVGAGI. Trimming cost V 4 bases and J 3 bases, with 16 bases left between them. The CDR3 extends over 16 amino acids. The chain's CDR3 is CASSLSPDGNNQPQHF. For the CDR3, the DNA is TGTGCCAGCAGTTTATCTCCTGACGGGAACAATCAGCCCCAGCATTTT.

CDR3 in amino acids: CASSVATDGGSYEQYF. The CDR3 DNA reads as TGTGCCAGCAGCGTAGCTACGGACGGGGGATCCTACGAGCAGTACTTC. The V gene is TRBV9, the J gene TRBJ2-7; possibly TRBD2 for D (6 bases). Germline CDR1 SGDLS, CDR2 YYNGEE. Deletions cut 0 bases from V and 1 base from J, with 14 bases between. There are 16 residues in the CDR3. Full variable domain (missing parts from reference TRBV9 and TRBJ2-7): DSGVTQTPKHLITATGQRVTLRCSPRSGDLSVYWYQQSLDQGLQFLIQYYNGEERAKGNILERFSAQQFPDLHSELNLSSLELGDSALYFCASSVATDGGSYEQYFGPGTRLTVT.

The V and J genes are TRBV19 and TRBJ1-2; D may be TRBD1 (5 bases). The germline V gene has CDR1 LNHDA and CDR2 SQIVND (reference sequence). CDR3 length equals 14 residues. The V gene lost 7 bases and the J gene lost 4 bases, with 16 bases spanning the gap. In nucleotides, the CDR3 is TGTGCCAGTAATCCGACAGCTTCGGCCTATGGCTACACCTTC. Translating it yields CASNPTASAYGYTF.

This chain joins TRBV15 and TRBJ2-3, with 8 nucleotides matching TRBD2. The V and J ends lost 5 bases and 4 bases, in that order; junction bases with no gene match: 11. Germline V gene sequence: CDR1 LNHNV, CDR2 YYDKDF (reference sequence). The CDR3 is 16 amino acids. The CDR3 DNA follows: TGTGCCACCAGCGGGACTAGTAAGGTCCCGTCAGATACGCAGTATTTT. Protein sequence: CATSGTSKVPSDTQYF.

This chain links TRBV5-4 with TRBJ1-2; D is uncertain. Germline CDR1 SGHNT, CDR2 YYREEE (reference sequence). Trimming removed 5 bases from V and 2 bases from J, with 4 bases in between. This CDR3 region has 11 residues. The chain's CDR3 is CASSLNYGYTF. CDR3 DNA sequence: TGTGCCAGCAGTCTAAACTATGGCTACACCTTC.

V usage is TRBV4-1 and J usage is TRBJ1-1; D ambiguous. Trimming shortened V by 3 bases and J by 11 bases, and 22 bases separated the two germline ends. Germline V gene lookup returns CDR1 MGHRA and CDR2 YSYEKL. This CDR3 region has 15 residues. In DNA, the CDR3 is TGCGCCAGCAGCCAGGCTACGCGGGTAGGAGGGTGGGCTTTCTTT. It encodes CASSQATRVGGWAFF.

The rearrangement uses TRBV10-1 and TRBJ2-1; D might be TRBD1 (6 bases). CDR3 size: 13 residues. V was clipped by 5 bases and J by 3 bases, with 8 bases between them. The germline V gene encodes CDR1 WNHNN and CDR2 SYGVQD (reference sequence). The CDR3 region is CASSPGDYNEQFF. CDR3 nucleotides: TGCGCCAGCAGTCCAGGGGACTACAATGAGCAGTTCTTC.

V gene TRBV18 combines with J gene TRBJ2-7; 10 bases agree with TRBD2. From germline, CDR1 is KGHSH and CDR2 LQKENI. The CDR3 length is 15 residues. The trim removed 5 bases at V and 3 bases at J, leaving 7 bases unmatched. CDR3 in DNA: TGTGCCAGCTCAATGCTAGCGGGAGAGGGCTACGAGCAGTACTTC. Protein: CASSMLAGEGYEQYF.